The clone carrying this TCR beta chain was seen a few times. The data were taken from a study of identical twins. Via MiXCR, TCRdb re-called the 5' RACE reads, giving one row per CDR3 protein. The table records roughly 720,000 distinct CDR3 sequences, about 20% of them present only once. Trimming stripped 7 bases from V and 6 bases from J, with 18 bases between. The CDR3 consists of 14 residues. CDR1 is ENHRY and CDR2 is SYGVKD in the germline V gene. These data were also reused for a study on T cells expressing NK-cell markers. This second study says: Investigators obtained TCR beta repertoires from sorted CD3+CD56+NKG2C+, CD3+CD56+NKG2C- and CD3+CD56-NKG2C+ T cells.

The clonotype originates from a woman younger than 35 in good health. Sequenced sample: PBMCs. The rearrangement links TRBV10-3 to TRBJ1-1; D is possibly TRBD1 (5 bases). The DNA of the CDR3 is TGTGCCATCACCGGGACGACGATTGGGGCTGAAGCTTTCTTT. Translating gives CAITGTTIGAEAFF.